The rows below give T cell receptor beta chains drawn from one sample of a study of shared clonotypes between healthy human individuals. The table came from immunoSEQ multiplex PCR; TCRdb's copy has only in-frame clones and leaves some out. The sample lists about 960,000 clones; over 75% were seen once. The sample comprised memory CD4+ T cells sorted from blood. The receptors derive from a man between 18 and 35 years old in good health. Both conserved end residues are part of each CDR3. A D gene is named only where the DNA matches it firmly. Clone size is shown for a subset of rows, as once, few, many or a class of expanded clone.

CDR3: CASSLVGGAPTDTQYF
DNA: TGTGCCAGCAGCCTCGTAGGGGGGGCCCCCACAGATACGCAGTATTTT
V: TRBV7-2
D: -
size: once
J: TRBJ2-3
length: 16

CDR3: CASRDYNGQSSNQPQHF
DNA: TGCGCCAGCAGAGACTACAATGGACAGAGTAGCAATCAGCCCCAGCATTTT
V: TRBV10-1
D: -
size: -
J: TRBJ1-5
length: 17

CDR3: CASRSVGPAAFF
DNA: TGTGCCAGCAGATCCGTCGGGCCCGCAGCTTTCTTT
V: TRBV11-3
D: -
size: -
J: TRBJ1-1
length: 12

CDR3: CASSSKGQGNQPQHF
DNA: TGTGCCAGCAGCTCCAAGGGACAGGGAAATCAGCCCCAGCATTTT
V: TRBV7-2
D: TRBD1
size: -
J: TRBJ1-5
length: 15

CDR3: CASSLFSYEQYF
DNA: TGTGCCAGCAGTTTATTCTCTTACGAGCAGTACTTC
V: TRBV28
D: -
size: -
J: TRBJ2-7
length: 12

CDR3: CASSSSTGLQETQYF
DNA: TGCGCCAGCAGCTCTTCGACAGGGCTACAAGAGACCCAGTACTTC
V: TRBV5-1
D: TRBD1
size: -
J: TRBJ2-5
length: 15

CDR3: CASSTGQGAITF
DNA: TGTGCCAGCAGCACCGGACAGGGCGCAATCACCTTC
V: TRBV7-8
D: TRBD1
size: -
J: TRBJ1-2
length: 12

CDR3: CASSRGQGSTDTQYF
DNA: TGTGCCAGCAGTCGGGGACAGGGGAGCACAGATACGCAGTATTTT
V: TRBV6-6
D: TRBD1
size: -
J: TRBJ2-3
length: 15

CDR3: CAWSAYVGNEKLFF
DNA: TGTGCCTGGAGCGCGTACGTAGGTAATGAAAAACTGTTTTTT
V: TRBV30
D: -
size: -
J: TRBJ1-4
length: 14

CDR3: CAISETGRVTDTQYF
DNA: TGTGCCATCAGTGAAACGGGCAGGGTCACAGATACGCAGTATTTT
V: TRBV10-3
D: -
size: -
J: TRBJ2-3
length: 15

CDR3: CASSNVASQYF
DNA: TGTGCCAGCAGCAATGTAGCGTCTCAGTACTTC
V: TRBV5-6
D: -
size: -
J: TRBJ2-7
length: 11

CDR3: CASSPRAGGDYGYTF
DNA: TGTGCCAGCTCACCACGGGCAGGGGGCGACTATGGCTACACCTTC
V: TRBV18
D: TRBD1
size: -
J: TRBJ1-2
length: 15

CDR3: CASSLTTGTSYEQYF
DNA: TGTGCCAGCAGTTTAACGACAGGGACTTCCTACGAGCAGTACTTC
V: TRBV6-5
D: -
size: few
J: TRBJ2-7
length: 15

CDR3: CASSLFRPTNNEQYF
DNA: TGTGCCAGCAGTCTCTTCCGGCCCACGAACAACGAGCAGTACTTC
V: TRBV6-1
D: -
size: -
J: TRBJ2-7
length: 15

CDR3: CASSFLIDLVNTEAFF
DNA: TGTGCCAGCAGTTTCTTGATCGACCTAGTGAACACTGAAGCTTTCTTT
V: TRBV27
D: -
size: -
J: TRBJ1-1
length: 16

CDR3: CASSDYGVRDTQYF
DNA: TGTGCCAGCAGTGACTACGGGGTCCGAGATACGCAGTATTTT
V: TRBV6-1
D: -
size: -
J: TRBJ2-3
length: 14

CDR3: CASSAIRANEQFF
DNA: TGTGCCAGCAGCGCTATTAGGGCTAATGAGCAGTTCTTC
V: TRBV2
D: -
size: -
J: TRBJ2-1
length: 13

CDR3: CASTLSGTMKNNEQFF
DNA: TGTGCCAGTACTTTAAGCGGGACAATGAAGAACAATGAGCAGTTCTTC
V: TRBV19
D: -
size: few
J: TRBJ2-1
length: 16

CDR3: CASSQGGAGGYTF
DNA: TGCGCCAGCAGCCAAGGGGGGGCTGGTGGCTACACCTTC
V: TRBV4-3
D: -
size: -
J: TRBJ1-2
length: 13

CDR3: CAFYSGYEQYF
DNA: TGTGCCTTCTATAGCGGATACGAGCAGTACTTC
V: TRBV30
D: -
size: -
J: TRBJ2-7
length: 11

CDR3: CASSVGLAGISYNEQFF
DNA: TGTGCCAGCAGCGTAGGGCTAGCGGGGATCTCCTACAATGAGCAGTTCTTC
V: TRBV9
D: TRBD2
size: -
J: TRBJ2-1
length: 17

CDR3: CASSFSGTNSNQPQHF
DNA: TGTGCCAGTAGTTTTTCAGGGACGAATAGCAATCAGCCCCAGCATTTT
V: TRBV19
D: -
size: -
J: TRBJ1-5
length: 16

CDR3: CASSPIAAAYNEQFF
DNA: TGCGCCAGCAGCCCAATAGCGGCTGCCTACAATGAGCAGTTCTTC
V: TRBV5-1
D: -
size: -
J: TRBJ2-1
length: 15

CDR3: CASRISGQGANEQFF
DNA: TGTGCCAGCCGGATAAGCGGACAGGGGGCGAATGAGCAGTTCTTC
V: TRBV19
D: TRBD1
size: once
J: TRBJ2-1
length: 15

CDR3: CATLKGEGQPQHF
DNA: TGTGCCACCCTGAAGGGGGAGGGGCAGCCCCAGCATTTT
V: TRBV2
D: -
size: -
J: TRBJ1-5
length: 13

CDR3: CASSEARGHSTPLHF
DNA: TGTGCCAGCAGTGAGGCGAGAGGGCATAGTACACCCCTCCACTTT
V: TRBV6-1
D: -
size: -
J: TRBJ1-6
length: 15

CDR3: CASSATSYEQYF
DNA: TGTGCCAGCAGTGCCACTTCCTACGAGCAGTACTTC
V: TRBV27
D: -
size: -
J: TRBJ2-7
length: 12

CDR3: CASIQGSGNTIYF
DNA: TGTGCCAGCATTCAGGGTTCTGGAAACACCATATATTTT
V: TRBV18
D: -
size: -
J: TRBJ1-3
length: 13

CDR3: CASRYTNTGELFF
DNA: TGCGCCAGCAGGTATACGAACACCGGGGAGCTGTTTTTT
V: TRBV10-1
D: -
size: many
J: TRBJ2-2
length: 13

CDR3: CAGSGQEVDTQYF
DNA: TGTGCCGGCTCGGGACAGGAGGTAGATACGCAGTATTTT
V: TRBV2
D: TRBD1
size: -
J: TRBJ2-3
length: 13

CDR3: CASSLTGRSYEQYF
DNA: TGTGCCAGCAGCTTAACAGGGCGCTCCTACGAGCAGTACTTC
V: TRBV11-2
D: -
size: -
J: TRBJ2-7
length: 14

CDR3: CASKAGGQTQYF
DNA: TGTGCCAGCAAAGCGGGGGGGCAGACGCAGTATTTT
V: TRBV6-6
D: TRBD2
size: -
J: TRBJ2-3
length: 12

CDR3: CASSLGTMSSYEQYF
DNA: TGTGCCAGCAGTCTCGGGACAATGAGCTCCTACGAGCAGTACTTC
V: TRBV28
D: -
size: -
J: TRBJ2-7
length: 15

CDR3: CSGSDIDTQYF
DNA: TGCAGTGGGTCCGACATCGATACGCAGTATTTT
V: TRBV20-1
D: -
size: -
J: TRBJ2-3
length: 11

CDR3: CASSITGWQREAFF
DNA: TGTGCCAGTAGTATTACGGGGTGGCAGAGAGAAGCTTTCTTT
V: TRBV19
D: -
size: -
J: TRBJ1-1
length: 14

CDR3: CASRKTMSSGNTIYF
DNA: TGTGCCAGCAGGAAAACGATGAGCTCTGGAAACACCATATATTTT
V: TRBV28
D: -
size: -
J: TRBJ1-3
length: 15

CDR3: CASSLGQLSGNTIYF
DNA: TGTGCCAGCAGCCTGGGACAGCTCTCTGGAAACACCATATATTTT
V: TRBV14
D: TRBD1
size: once
J: TRBJ1-3
length: 15